These 24 T cell receptor beta chains originate from one sample sequenced in a study of shared clonotypes between healthy human individuals. CD45RO-negative, CCR7-positively selected cells formed the naive CD8 fraction, excluding terminally differentiated effector memory CD45RA+ cells. Only in-frame clones appear in the TCRdb table, and some are missing; sequencing was by immunoSEQ multiplex PCR. The sample holds roughly 2.1 million clones, under 95% seen once. What was sequenced was naive CD8+ T cells from PBMCs. All receptors derive from a man between 18 and 29 years old in good health. Some clones in this sample may be carry-over from other donors' samples.

The chain links TRBV7-9 to TRBJ2-1, with D uncertain. Germline CDR1 and CDR2: SEHNR and FQNEAQ (reference sequence). V gave up 3 bases and J gave up 5 bases, with 5 bases separating them. This CDR3 comprises 12 residues. For the CDR3, the DNA is TGTGCCAGCAGCTTTCCCCACAATGAGCAGTTCTTC. It codes for CASSFPHNEQFF.

This chain joins TRBV11-2 and TRBJ2-5; D is ambiguous. The CDR3 is 14 residues long. Trimming left V 1 base short and J 5 bases short, with 11 bases between. Germline values: CDR1 SGHAT, CDR2 FQNNGV. The CDR3 loop reads CASSLVGPLETQYF. The CDR3 DNA sequence: TGTGCCAGCAGCTTAGTCGGGCCCCTGGAGACCCAGTACTTC.

This clone was found once. The chain joins TRBV7-2 to TRBJ1-1; 8 positions match TRBD1. In germline, CDR1 is SGHTA, CDR2 FQGNSA. J gave up 3 bases and V 1 base, and 16 bases lay outside the gene matches. CDR3 size: 19 residues. DNA of the CDR3: TGTGCCAGCAGCTTAGTTTCAGGGGGCGAATTAAAAGGGGACACTGAAGCTTTCTTT. Translated: CASSLVSGGELKGDTEAFF.

The V call is TRBV5-1, the J call TRBJ1-1; 7 positions agree with TRBD1. Germline-derived CDR1 and CDR2 are SGHRS and YFSETQ. With V trimmed by 3 bases and J by 5 bases, 7 bases remained unmatched. The CDR3 covers 14 residues. The CDR3 here is CASSSRGPGTEAFF. CDR3 DNA: TGCGCCAGCAGCTCGAGGGGGCCGGGGACTGAAGCTTTCTTT.

Written as DNA, the CDR3 is TGTGCCAGCAGTTTCCCCGGACAGGCCTTTAATGAAAAACTGTTTTTT. Its protein product is CASSFPGQAFNEKLFF. The genes are TRBV28 and TRBJ1-4; 7 positions match TRBD1. The V segment lost 3 bases and the J segment 4 bases; nucleotides outside the gene matches: 8. Germline-derived CDR1 and CDR2 are MDHEN and SYDVKM. The CDR3 extends over 16 amino acids.

The rearrangement uses TRBV7-8 and TRBJ2-1; D gene unclear. This CDR3 region has 12 residues. The V end lost 10 bases, the J end lost 10 bases, and 17 bases lay between the germline ends. Germline loops: CDR1 SGHVS, CDR2 FQNEAQ. Here the CDR3 reads CATRRLGEEQFF. CDR3 DNA sequence: TGTGCCACCCGCCGCTTGGGTGAGGAGCAGTTCTTC. Looking up the rest from reference TRBV7-8 and TRBJ2-1 gives the full variable domain: GAGVSQSPRYKVAKRGQDVALRCDPISGHVSLFWYQQALGQGPEFLTYFQNEAQLDKSGLPSDRFFAERPEGSVSTLKIQRTQQEDSAVYLCATRRLGEEQFFGPGTRLTVL.

The rearrangement links TRBV5-4 to TRBJ2-7; tentative D call: TRBD2 (6 bases). The germline CDR1 and CDR2 sequences are SGHNT and YYREEE (reference sequence). CDR3 length: 12 residues. The V end was cut by 0 bases, the J end by 5 bases, with 6 bases between. CDR3 DNA: TGTGCCAGCAGCTTGGGGGGGGACGAGCAGTACTTC. This gives the protein CASSLGGDEQYF. Together with reference TRBV5-4 and TRBJ2-7, the CDR3 gives the full variable domain: ETGVTQSPTHLIKTRGQQVTLRCSSQSGHNTVSWYQQALGQGPQFIFQYYREEENGRGNFPPRFSGLQFPNYSSELNVNALELDDSALYLCASSLGGDEQYFGPGTRLTVT.

The chain is built from TRBV7-9 and TRBJ1-5; TRBD1 might be the D (5 bases). The CDR3 spans 11 residues. V shed 5 bases and J shed 9 bases, with 8 bases lying between them. The germline V gene has CDR1 SEHNR and CDR2 FQNEAQ (reference sequence). The CDR3, as DNA: TGTGCCAGCAGCCCCGGGGGGCCCCAGCATTTT. It encodes CASSPGGPQHF. The whole variable domain, filled in from reference TRBV7-9 and TRBJ1-5, reads DTGVSQNPRHKITKRGQNVTFRCDPISEHNRLYWYRQTLGQGPEFLTYFQNEAQLEKSRLLSDRFSAERPKGSFSTLEIQRTEQGDSAMYLCASSPGGPQHFGDGTRLSIL.

This rearrangement joins TRBV5-4 to TRBJ2-6; 8 bases match TRBD1. This CDR3 contains 16 residues. The ends lost 4 bases at V and 1 base at J; junction bases unmatched: 4. From germline, CDR1 is SGHNT and CDR2 YYREEE (reference sequence). The CDR3 nucleotides are TGTGCCAGCAGCCCCACAGGGGGGTCTGGGGCCAACGTCCTGACTTTC. It specifies CASSPTGGSGANVLTF.

CDR3 in DNA: TGCAGCGTTGAAGGGCTAGCGGGGACTACCTACGAGCAGTACTTC. Translation gives CSVEGLAGTTYEQYF. The gene calls are TRBV29-1 and TRBJ2-7, with 9 bases fitting TRBD2. The CDR3 length is 15 residues. Germline values: CDR1 SQVTM, CDR2 ANQGSEA. After removal of 1 base from V and 2 bases from J, the junction contained 6 bases not matched to a gene.

This clone came up a few times. The genes are TRBV27 and TRBJ1-2, with 7 bases lining up with TRBD1. The CDR3 has 15 residues. The junction had 8 bases not matched to a gene; V was cut back by 5 bases and J by 2 bases. Germline assignment: CDR1 MNHEY and CDR2 SMNVEV (reference sequence). The CDR3 loop is CASSPWARGNYGYTF. The CDR3 DNA follows: TGTGCCAGCAGTCCGTGGGCCAGGGGGAACTATGGCTACACCTTC.

The chain carries TRBV6-6 and TRBJ1-5; the D gene is possibly TRBD1 (5 bases). Germline V gives CDR1 MNHNY, CDR2 SVGAGI (reference sequence). V lost 6 bases and J lost 4, with 19 bases in between. The CDR3 runs to 16 residues. The CDR3 DNA reads as TGTGCCAGCAGACAGACAGAACAGCACCGTAATCAGCCCCAGCATTTT. It yields the protein CASRQTEQHRNQPQHF.

This rearrangement joins TRBV6-5 to TRBJ2-5, with D perhaps TRBD1 (6 bases). The V end was cut by 6 bases, the J end by 5 bases, with 13 bases between. Germline CDR1 reads MNHEY; CDR2 reads SVGAGI. The CDR3 runs 13 residues. CDR3 in amino acids: CASRKGVRETQYF. DNA for the CDR3: TGTGCCAGCAGAAAGGGGGTCCGGGAGACCCAGTACTTC.

The rearrangement joins TRBV28 to TRBJ2-7; TRBD2 aligns across 9 bases. There are 15 residues in the CDR3. Germline CDR1 MDHEN, CDR2 SYDVKM. With 2 bases clipped from V and 5 bases from J, the junction kept 7 bases outside the gene matches. CDR3 coding DNA: TGTGCCAGCAGTTTAATGAGCGGGAGGAACCACGAGCAGTACTTC. It is translated as CASSLMSGRNHEQYF.

This clone was seen only a few times. Being one base from a much bigger clone, this may be a read error. The sample contains more than one DNA sequence encoding this CDR3. The rearrangement joins TRBV28 to TRBJ2-7; D not resolved. This CDR3 has 13 amino acids. Between the trimmed V and J ends, which lost 2 bases and 0 bases, there was a span of 5 bases. CDR1 and CDR2 (germline): MDHEN, SYDVKM. CDR3 in DNA: TGTGCCAGCAGTTTAGGGCGCTCCTACGAGCAGTACTTC. Translation gives CASSLGRSYEQYF.

The chain has TRBV6-6 and TRBJ2-5; 9 bases match TRBD1. J gave up 2 bases and V 3 bases, and 7 bases lay outside the gene matches. Germline loops: CDR1 MNHNY, CDR2 SVGAGI (reference sequence). CDR3 length equals 16 residues. The CDR3 reads CASSYLGQGLQETQYF. The CDR3 bases are TGTGCCAGCAGTTATTTGGGACAGGGATTACAAGAGACCCAGTACTTC.

This chain uses TRBV19 with TRBJ2-7; D might be TRBD2 (6 bases). This CDR3 is 15 amino acids long. V lost 5 bases and J lost 4, with 18 bases in between. Germline V gives CDR1 LNHDA, CDR2 SQIVND (reference sequence). The CDR3 loop is CASSATWSGVYEQYF. CDR3 sequence (DNA): TGTGCCAGTAGTGCGACTTGGTCGGGGGTATACGAGCAGTACTTC.

The V gene is TRBV5-4, the J gene TRBJ2-1; D uncertain. The V gene lost 1 base and the J gene lost 5 bases, with 10 bases spanning the gap. The CDR3 runs to 14 residues. Germline V gene sequence: CDR1 SGHNT, CDR2 YYREEE (reference sequence). This CDR3 reads CASSLMVADNEQFF. The CDR3 nucleotides are TGTGCCAGCAGCTTGATGGTAGCAGACAATGAGCAGTTCTTC. The variable domain in full, with the rest retrieved from reference TRBV5-4 and TRBJ2-1, is ETGVTQSPTHLIKTRGQQVTLRCSSQSGHNTVSWYQQALGQGPQFIFQYYREEENGRGNFPPRFSGLQFPNYSSELNVNALELDDSALYLCASSLMVADNEQFFGPGTRLTVL.

This clone was picked up a small number of times. This chain links TRBV6-4 with TRBJ2-2; D remains ambiguous. This CDR3 has 14 residues. Trimming pared 0 bases from V and 4 bases from J, leaving 6 bases between. Germline V gives CDR1 MRHNA, CDR2 SNTAGT. CDR3 DNA: TGTGCCAGCAGTGACTCTAGCCTCACCGGGGAGCTGTTTTTT. Translated: CASSDSSLTGELFF.

This chain connects TRBV4-2 to TRBJ2-7; TRBD1 is a possible D gene (5 bases). This CDR3 is built from 17 residues. The V end was cut by 1 base, the J end by 5 bases, with 21 bases between. The germline gives CDR1 LGHNA, CDR2 YNFKEQ. The CDR3, as DNA: TGTGCCAGCAGCCAAGTCCAGGGAAAATCCACGTTGGACGAGCAGTACTTC. This translates into CASSQVQGKSTLDEQYF.

V is TRBV14 and J is TRBJ1-1, with D possibly being TRBD1 (5 bases). Germline V lookup: CDR1 SGHDN, CDR2 FVKESK. The CDR3 sequence is 17 residues long. Trimming cost V 1 base and J 1 base, with 16 bases left between them. The CDR3 protein is CASSQGSRGLWNTEAFF. Written as DNA, the CDR3 is TGTGCCAGCAGCCAAGGGTCAAGGGGACTGTGGAACACTGAAGCTTTCTTT.

The chain uses TRBV6-1 and TRBJ2-7; 7 positions agree with TRBD1. V shed 6 bases and J 2 bases; nucleotides not matched to a gene: 10. The CDR3 length is 15 residues. Germline assignment: CDR1 MNHNS and CDR2 SASEGT. Here the CDR3 reads CASSPPGQPTYEQYF. The CDR3 DNA follows: TGTGCCAGCAGCCCACCGGGACAGCCGACCTACGAGCAGTACTTC.

In DNA form, the CDR3 reads TGCGCCAGCAGCTTGACCCGGGGATCCTACAATGAGCAGTTCTTC. This translates into CASSLTRGSYNEQFF. V and J are TRBV5-1 and TRBJ2-1; the D gene is possibly TRBD2 (5 bases). Germline lookup yields CDR1 SGHRS and CDR2 YFSETQ. This CDR3 comprises 15 residues. V was clipped by 1 base and J by 1 base, with 9 bases between them.

In this sample, this clone turned up once. This CDR3 is CATTTGVNQPQHF. The CDR3 nucleotides are TGTGCCACCACGACAGGGGTAAATCAGCCCCAGCATTTT. The rearrangement uses TRBV10-3 and TRBJ1-5; 8 positions match TRBD1. Germline values: CDR1 ENHRY, CDR2 SYGVKD. The CDR3 has 13 residues. V lost 10 bases to trimming and J lost 4 bases; unmatched junction nucleotides: 6.